Presented here are 20 T cell receptor beta chains from one specimen sequenced in a study of blood T cells in healthy people across ages. Then a second PCR, running about 7 to 11 cycles, was carried out with a sample-barcoded 5' primer and a J-beta primer mix. Using its own MiXCR run on the 5' RACE reads, TCRdb lists one record per CDR3 protein. The sample includes about 1.4 million distinct CDR3 sequences, 59% of them seen just once. The sample comprised blood. The receptor set was obtained from a man younger than 35 in good health.

The chain links TRBV7-8 to TRBJ1-1, with D possibly matching TRBD1 (5 bases). CDR3 length equals 15 residues. V gave up 5 bases and J gave up 5 bases, with 18 bases separating them. Looked up from germline, CDR1 is SGHVS and CDR2 is FQNEAQ. The CDR3 coding sequence is TGTGCCAGCAGCCTCTTCCTACGGGGGGATACTGAAGCTTTCTTT. It codes for CASSLFLRGDTEAFF.

The sample holds a few counts of this clonotype. The gene calls are TRBV20-1 and TRBJ2-4; unclear D gene. The V end was cut by 3 bases, the J end by 4 bases, with 13 bases between. In germline, CDR1 is DFQATT, CDR2 SNEGSKA (reference sequence). CDR3 length equals 14 residues. The chain's CDR3 is CSASARTVKNIQYF. The CDR3 DNA follows: TGCAGTGCTAGTGCCCGGACGGTTAAAAACATTCAGTACTTC.

This clonotype was seen only a few times. V is TRBV4-1 and J is TRBJ2-7, with 8 bases identical to TRBD1. Germline V gives CDR1 MGHRA, CDR2 YSYEKL. The CDR3 runs 15 residues. J lost 6 bases, V lost 0 bases, and 7 bases had no gene match. As DNA, the CDR3 is TGCGCCAGCAGCCAAGATGGCCAGGGGGCCCTCGAGCAGTACTTC. Translating gives CASSQDGQGALEQYF.

The chain recombines TRBV20-1 with TRBJ2-3; D is uncertain. In germline, CDR1 is DFQATT, CDR2 SNEGSKA (reference sequence). The CDR3 contains 15 residues. Trimming left V 4 bases short and J 0 bases short, with 14 bases between. This CDR3 is CSATPGSFSTDTQYF. The CDR3 DNA reads as TGCAGTGCTACCCCCGGCTCTTTTAGCACAGATACGCAGTATTTT.

This clonotype was picked up a small number of times. The chain is built from TRBV6-1 and TRBJ2-5; possible D gene TRBD1, 8 bases. The CDR3 has 17 amino acids. Between the trimmed V and J ends, which lost 5 bases and 4 bases, there was a span of 23 bases. Germline values: CDR1 MNHNS, CDR2 SASEGT. The CDR3 bases are TGTGCCAGCAGTCCACAGGGGGGGGTTTCGGTAGGAGAGACCCAGTACTTC. Its protein is CASSPQGGVSVGETQYF.

There are a few counts of this clonotype. Just one base apart from a much larger clone, this may be a read error. This chain links TRBV11-2 with TRBJ2-4; no definite D call. The tail of the sequence fits TRBJ2-7 better, so the J call may be wrong. The V gene's germline CDR1 is SGHAT and CDR2 FQNNGV. The CDR3 consists of 11 residues. The CDR3 nucleotides read TGTGCCAGCGGCTCTTACTACGAGCAGTACTTC. It is translated as CASGSYYEQYF.

The DNA for the CDR3 is TGTGCCAGCAGATGGACTAGCGGGAATGAGCAGTTCTTC. Translated: CASRWTSGNEQFF. This chain uses TRBV27 with TRBJ2-1; 11 positions agree with TRBD2. The germline V gene has CDR1 MNHEY and CDR2 SMNVEV (reference sequence). V trimming: 6 bases; J trimming: 7 bases; junction bases outside the gene matches: 2. The CDR3 extends over 13 amino acids.

V and J are TRBV11-2 and TRBJ2-3, with 9 nucleotides matching TRBD2. V shed 3 bases, J shed 1 base, and the junction held 17 bases outside the gene matches. The germline V gene has CDR1 SGHAT and CDR2 FQNNGV. This CDR3 has 20 residues. CDR3 amino acids: CASSLRAGSPSGVGTDTQYF. CDR3 DNA: TGTGCCAGCAGCTTGCGCGCGGGATCCCCTAGCGGGGTGGGCACAGATACGCAGTATTTT.

The chain is built from TRBV7-9 and TRBJ2-1, with D possibly matching TRBD1 (6 bases). The V gene lost 3 bases and the J gene lost 3 bases, with 27 bases spanning the gap. The CDR3 is 20 amino acids. Looked up from germline, CDR1 is SEHNR and CDR2 is FQNEAQ (reference sequence). The CDR3 DNA is TGTGCCAGCAGCTTCCCAGCAGGACAGCTCAGTGCTTACCTCTACAATGAGCAGTTCTTC. As protein: CASSFPAGQLSAYLYNEQFF. The variable domain in full, with the rest retrieved from reference TRBV7-9 and TRBJ2-1, is DTGVSQNPRHKITKRGQNVTFRCDPISEHNRLYWYRQTLGQGPEFLTYFQNEAQLEKSRLLSDRFSAERPKGSFSTLEIQRTEQGDSAMYLCASSFPAGQLSAYLYNEQFFGPGTRLTVL.

This clonotype appeared a few times. This chain joins TRBV29-1 and TRBJ2-5; D not resolved. Deletions cut 4 bases from V and 2 bases from J, with 20 bases between. CDR3 length equals 16 residues. CDR1 and CDR2 (germline): SQVTM, ANQGSEA. DNA for the CDR3: TGCAGCGTTGTTTATACTTGGGTCAGGAGACAAGAGACCCAGTACTTC. Protein sequence: CSVVYTWVRRQETQYF.

This clonotype appeared a few times. The chain carries TRBV7-9 and TRBJ1-2; no definite D call. The length of the CDR3 is 15 residues. The germline V gene encodes CDR1 SEHNR and CDR2 FQNEAQ (reference sequence). V was cut by 4 bases and J by 2 bases, with 14 bases left in between. In DNA form, the CDR3 reads TGTGCCAGCAGCTGGGGAACGCGACCCAACTATGGCTACACCTTC. Translating gives CASSWGTRPNYGYTF.

The chain is built from TRBV7-2 and TRBJ2-1, with D hard to call. This CDR3 spans 13 amino acids. V was shortened by 5 bases and J by 7 bases, with 12 bases between the two germline ends. Germline assignment: CDR1 SGHTA and CDR2 FQGNSA. In DNA, the CDR3 is TGTGCCAGCAGCGTAGGTCTAGTTAATGAGCAGTTCTTC. Translation: CASSVGLVNEQFF.

This clonotype was counted a few times. This chain uses TRBV20-1 with TRBJ1-3; D is ambiguous. The CDR3 length is 15 residues. V lost 4 bases to trimming and J lost 0 bases, with 13 bases between them. Germline V gives CDR1 DFQATT, CDR2 SNEGSKA (reference sequence). In nucleotides, the CDR3 is TGCAGTGCTATTCCCGACACGAGCTCTGGAAACACCATATATTTT. It yields the protein CSAIPDTSSGNTIYF.

V and J are TRBV15 and TRBJ2-1, with no clear D. Between the trimmed V and J ends, which lost 5 bases and 9 bases, there was a span of 11 bases. Germline values: CDR1 LNHNV, CDR2 YYDKDF (reference sequence). The CDR3 extends over 12 amino acids. The CDR3 spells CATSGLAGEQFF. The CDR3 DNA reads as TGTGCCACCAGCGGATTAGCTGGTGAGCAGTTCTTC.

The gene calls are TRBV30 and TRBJ1-1, with D uncertain. The V end was cut by 4 bases, the J end by 6 bases, with 12 bases between. The V gene's germline CDR1 is GTSNPN and CDR2 SVGIG (reference sequence). The CDR3 is made up of 12 amino acids. The CDR3 is CAWILRPAEAFF. For the CDR3, the DNA is TGTGCCTGGATCCTACGTCCCGCTGAAGCTTTCTTT.

The V gene is TRBV4-1, the J gene TRBJ2-2; D remains ambiguous. The CDR3 sequence is 15 residues long. Looked up from germline, CDR1 is MGHRA and CDR2 is YSYEKL. The V end lost 1 base, the J end lost 5 bases, and 11 bases lay between the germline ends. This CDR3 is CASSQGSHKTGELFF. In DNA form, the CDR3 reads TGCGCCAGCAGCCAAGGGTCACACAAAACCGGGGAGCTGTTTTTT.

This clonotype was seen just once. The V and J genes are TRBV9 and TRBJ2-5; D is uncertain. Trimming shortened V by 0 bases and J by 1 base, and 7 bases separated the two germline ends. This CDR3 is 14 amino acids long. CDR1 is SGDLS and CDR2 is YYNGEE in the germline V gene. The CDR3 loop is CASSVGNFQETQYF. The CDR3 DNA reads TGTGCCAGCAGCGTAGGAAATTTCCAAGAGACCCAGTACTTC.

This clonotype was observed a few times. The rearrangement joins TRBV20-1 to TRBJ2-5; D remains unclear. Trimming took off 3 bases at V and 1 base at J, with 9 bases between the two ends. CDR3 length equals 13 residues. Germline V CDR1 and CDR2: DFQATT, SNEGSKA (reference sequence). The CDR3 DNA reads as TGCAGTGCTAGTAAAGGAATCCAAGAGACCCAGTACTTC. Translation gives CSASKGIQETQYF.

V usage is TRBV19 and J usage is TRBJ2-3, with 7 bases aligning to TRBD2. V was clipped by 8 bases and J by 2 bases; unmatched bases: 7. Germline assignment: CDR1 LNHDA and CDR2 SQIVND (reference sequence). This CDR3 has 14 amino acids. CDR3 nucleotides: TGTGCCAGTGAGGGACTACCGAACACAGATACGCAGTATTTT. Its translation: CASEGLPNTDTQYF.

This clonotype is a singleton in its sample. The rearrangement uses TRBV12-5 and TRBJ2-5; TRBD2 might be the D (7 bases). V was trimmed by 3 bases and J by 4 bases, leaving 21 bases between them. The CDR3 is 17 residues long. The V gene's germline CDR1 is LGHNT and CDR2 FRNRAP. CDR3 DNA sequence: TGTGCTAGTGGTTTAGGGGACGGGGGGCCTGGACTAGAGACCCAGTACTTC. It specifies CASGLGDGGPGLETQYF.